The 9 T cell receptor beta chains reported below all come from one sample, sequenced in a study of T cells in Graves' hyperthyroidism and ophthalmopathy. From RNA transcripts, TCR beta CDR3 regions were amplified. HTBI primers drove first-round RT-PCR of the TCR CDR3. TCRdb redid the calling of the multiplex PCR reads with MiXCR, one entry per CDR3 protein. The sample holds about 640,000 distinct CDR3 sequences, roughly 20% seen once. The sequenced material came from blood. These receptors were collected from a man aged 30 to 45 with Graves' ophthalmopathy.

This clonotype occurred a few times. This chain connects TRBV10-3 to TRBJ2-7; D ambiguous. The CDR3 consists of 13 residues. Between the trimmed V and J ends, which lost 4 bases and 2 bases, there was a span of 9 bases. Per the germline V gene, CDR1 is ENHRY and CDR2 is SYGVKD. The chain's CDR3 is CAISAGTAYEQYF. As DNA, the CDR3 is TGTGCCATCAGTGCCGGCACAGCCTACGAGCAGTACTTC.

This clonotype was counted only a few times. This chain uses TRBV18 with TRBJ1-4, with D possibly matching TRBD1 (6 bases). Germline assignment: CDR1 KGHSH and CDR2 LQKENI. This CDR3 is 14 amino acids long. V was shortened by 1 base and J by 8 bases, with 11 bases between the two germline ends. Written as DNA, the CDR3 is TGTGCCAGCTCACCACATCAGGGGTCGGAAAAACTGTTTTTT. This encodes CASSPHQGSEKLFF.

CDR3 DNA: TGTGCCAGCAGTTTATGTTCGGGACCTGCGTGCGAGCAGTACTTC. Translated, it gives CASSLCSGPACEQYF. The chain uses TRBV28 and TRBJ2-7; the D gene could be TRBD1 or TRBD2 (5 bases each). Germline V gives CDR1 MDHEN, CDR2 SYDVKM. The CDR3 loop spans 15 amino acids. Trimming left V 0 bases short and J 6 bases short, with 15 bases between. The full variable domain, in which reference TRBV28 and TRBJ2-7 provide the parts outside the CDR3, is DVKVTQSSRYLVKRTGEKVFLECVQDMDHENMFWYRQDPGLGLRLIYFSYDVKMKEKGDIPEGYSVSREKKERFSLILESASTNQTSMYLCASSLCSGPACEQYFGPGTRLTVT.

This clonotype was seen at least ten times. The genes are TRBV7-2 and TRBJ2-5; 9 positions agree with TRBD2. V shed 5 bases and J 5 bases; nucleotides not matched to a gene: 12. In germline, CDR1 is SGHTA, CDR2 FQGNSA. The CDR3 length is 16 residues. CDR3 residues: CASSPRASGTTETQYF. CDR3 nucleotides: TGTGCCAGCAGCCCTCGGGCTAGCGGGACGACGGAGACCCAGTACTTC.

This clonotype was counted a few times. V gene TRBV7-2 combines with J gene TRBJ2-1; D not certain. Trimming removed 5 bases at V and 2 bases at J, with 4 bases between. The CDR3 length is 12 residues. CDR1 and CDR2 (germline): SGHTA, FQGNSA. In nucleotides, the CDR3 is TGTGCCAGCAGCAAGCCCTACAATGAGCAGTTCTTC. Protein: CASSKPYNEQFF.

The table lists this clonotype with a few counts. The chain has TRBV20-1 and TRBJ2-3; D is perhaps TRBD2 (5 bases). Germline V gives CDR1 DFQATT, CDR2 SNEGSKA (reference sequence). The ends were cut back, 6 bases at V and 1 base at J, with 11 bases in the middle. The CDR3 has 13 amino acids. The CDR3 bases are TGCAGTGCCGCGGGTAGCGGCACAGATACGCAGTATTTT. Its protein is CSAAGSGTDTQYF.

V and J are TRBV7-2 and TRBJ2-3, with D perhaps assigned TRBD1 or TRBD2 (5 bases each). The CDR3 extends over 15 amino acids. CDR1 SGHTA and CDR2 FQGNSA come from the germline V gene. The V end lost 5 bases, the J end lost 2 bases, and 14 bases lay between the germline ends. In DNA, the CDR3 is TGTGCCAGCAGCCCCCGGGACCGCCACACAGATACGCAGTATTTT. It is translated as CASSPRDRHTDTQYF.

This clonotype was found many times. The V call is TRBV28, the J call TRBJ2-7, with D perhaps matching TRBD1 (5 bases). CDR1 is MDHEN, CDR2 SYDVKM, per germline. The CDR3 loop spans 14 amino acids. Trimming cost V 3 bases and J 0 bases, with 9 bases left between them. CDR3 DNA: TGTGCCAGCAGTTTGATCGACAGCTCCTACGAGCAGTACTTC. Amino acid sequence: CASSLIDSSYEQYF.

The table lists this clonotype with many counts. The V gene is TRBV12-3 or TRBV12-4, the J gene TRBJ2-7, with TRBD1 identical over 10 bases. This CDR3 is 14 amino acids long. V shed 7 bases and J 3 bases; nucleotides not matched to a gene: 6. CDR3 protein: CASTPGQGNYEQYF. CDR3 bases: TGTGCCAGCACCCCGGGACAGGGGAACTACGAGCAGTACTTC.